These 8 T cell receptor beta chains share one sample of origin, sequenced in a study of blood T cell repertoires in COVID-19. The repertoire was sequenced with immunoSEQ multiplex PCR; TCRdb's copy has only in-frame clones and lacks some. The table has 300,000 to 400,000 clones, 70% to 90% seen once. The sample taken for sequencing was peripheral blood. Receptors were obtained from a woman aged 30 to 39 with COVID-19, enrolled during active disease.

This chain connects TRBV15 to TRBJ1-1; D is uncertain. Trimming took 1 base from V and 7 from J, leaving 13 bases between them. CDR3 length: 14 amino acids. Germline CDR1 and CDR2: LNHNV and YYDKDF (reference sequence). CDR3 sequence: CATSRVSTAFEAFF. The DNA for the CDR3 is TGTGCCACCAGCAGAGTTTCAACAGCCTTTGAAGCTTTCTTT.

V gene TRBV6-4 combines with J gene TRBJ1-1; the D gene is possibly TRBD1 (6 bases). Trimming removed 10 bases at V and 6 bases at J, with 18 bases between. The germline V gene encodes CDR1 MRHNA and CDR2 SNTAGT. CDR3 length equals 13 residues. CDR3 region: CATLQGWEPEAFF. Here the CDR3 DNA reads TGTGCCACCCTACAGGGCTGGGAGCCTGAAGCTTTCTTT.

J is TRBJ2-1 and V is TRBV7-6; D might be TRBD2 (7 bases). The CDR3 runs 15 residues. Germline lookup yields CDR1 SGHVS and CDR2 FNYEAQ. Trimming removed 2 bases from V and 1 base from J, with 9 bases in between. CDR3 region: CASSLRGGSYNEQFF. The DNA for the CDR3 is TGTGCCAGCAGCTTAAGGGGGGGATCCTACAATGAGCAGTTCTTC.

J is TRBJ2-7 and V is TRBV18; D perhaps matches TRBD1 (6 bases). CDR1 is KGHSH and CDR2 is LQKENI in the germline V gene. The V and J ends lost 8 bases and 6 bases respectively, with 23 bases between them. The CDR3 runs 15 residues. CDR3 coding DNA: TGTGCCAGCGGGTACCCACAACCGAACAGGGTCGAGCAGTACTTC. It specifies CASGYPQPNRVEQYF.

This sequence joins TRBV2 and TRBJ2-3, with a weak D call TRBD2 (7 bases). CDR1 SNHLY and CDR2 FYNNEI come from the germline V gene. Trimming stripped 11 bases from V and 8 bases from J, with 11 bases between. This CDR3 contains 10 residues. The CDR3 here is CAGGGGTQYF. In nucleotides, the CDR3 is TGTGCCGGGGGCGGGGGTACGCAGTATTTT. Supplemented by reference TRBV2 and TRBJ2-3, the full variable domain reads EPEVTQTPSHQVTQMGQEVILRCVPISNHLYFYWYRQILGQKVEFLVSFYNNEISEKSEIFDDQFSVERPDGSNFTLKIRSTKLEDSAMYFCAGGGGTQYFGPGTRLTVL.

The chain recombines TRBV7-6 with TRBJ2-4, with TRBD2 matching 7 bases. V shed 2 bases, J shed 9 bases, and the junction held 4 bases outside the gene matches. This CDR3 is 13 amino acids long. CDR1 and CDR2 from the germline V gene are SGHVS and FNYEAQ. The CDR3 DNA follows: TGTGCCAGCAGCTTATCGGGGGGAGGCATTCAGTACTTC. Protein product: CASSLSGGGIQYF.

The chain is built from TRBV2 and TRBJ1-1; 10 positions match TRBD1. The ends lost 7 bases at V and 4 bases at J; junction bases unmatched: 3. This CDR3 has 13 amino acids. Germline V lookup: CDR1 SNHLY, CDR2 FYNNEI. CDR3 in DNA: TGTGCCAGCAACGGACAGGGGGGCACTGAAGCTTTCTTT. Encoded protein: CASNGQGGTEAFF.

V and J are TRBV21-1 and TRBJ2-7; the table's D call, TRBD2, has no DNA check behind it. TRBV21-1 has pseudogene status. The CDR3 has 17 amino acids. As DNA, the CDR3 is TGTGCCAGCGGCAACCCGCGGGGATCTTTCAGCTCCTACGAGCAGTACGTC. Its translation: CASGNPRGSFSSYEQYV.